This TCR beta chain was obtained from a study of blood T cell repertoires in COVID-19. As for the study in general: COVID-19 samples, acute and convalescent, were from the United States, Italy and Spain. PBMCs, B-cell-depleted T cells, or T cells were the source of the cDNA or gDNA that made up the material.

Per the original data handling: Estimates of nucleated cell counts were drawn from the amplification of reference gene primers. Sequencing was performed with immunoSEQ multiplex PCR; in TCRdb, only in-frame clones are kept and a portion is missing. The DNA was the basis for D and trimming; V, J and clone size are from that table. The table shows about 44,000 clones, with around 87% occurring only once. Germline V lookup: CDR1 SEHNR, CDR2 FQNEAQ (reference sequence). CDR3 size: 11 residues. Trimming took off 4 bases at V and 5 bases at J, with 5 bases between the two ends. This rearrangement joins TRBV7-9 to TRBJ2-5; D is uncertain. Sample: peripheral blood. This sequence was found in a human donor in a cohort sampled during active COVID-19. CDR3 sequence (DNA): TGTGCCAGCAGCTCTCGGGAGACCCAGTACTTC. It encodes CASSSRETQYF.